This T cell receptor (beta chain) was documented in a study of T cell changes during pregnancy in multiple sclerosis. TCRdb keeps only in-frame clones here, not all; method: immunoSEQ multiplex PCR. The sample contains tens of thousands of clones, about 93% of which appear only once. The V and J ends lost 2 bases and 5 bases respectively, with 12 bases between them. This CDR3 contains 15 residues. From germline, CDR1 is MNHEY and CDR2 SMNVEV (reference sequence). This clonotype was obtained from a female donor with multiple sclerosis, enrolled in a pregnancy study. This chain links TRBV27 with TRBJ2-2; tentatively, D is TRBD1 (7 bases). Sample: CD8+ T cells from peripheral blood mononuclear cells, taken in the third trimester of pregnancy. As DNA, the CDR3 is TGTGCCAGCAGTTTAGGACAGGCGGGGACCGGGGAGCTGTTTTTT. Its protein is CASSLGQAGTGELFF.